The 8 T cell receptor beta chains reported below all come from one sample, sequenced in a study of vaccination and CD4 T cells after COVID-19. What these receptors recognize is not known. As to treatment: approximately 9-day PBMC culture with coronavirus spike peptide pools or control peptides (ViraFEST assay). Sequencing of the DNA from cultured CD4+ T cells was carried out with the Oncomine TCR Beta short-read assay. Via MiXCR, TCRdb re-called the PCR reads, giving one row per CDR3 protein. Among roughly 24,000 distinct CDR3 sequences listed, 64% were seen once. Sample: CD4+ T cells from blood, cultured in vitro. These receptors all stem from a human donor who had recovered from COVID-19.

CDR3 in DNA: TGCAGTGCTAGAGAAGGGTCCTTCGCAGGGGGCAGCACCGGGGAGCTGTTTTTT. Translation gives CSAREGSFAGGSTGELFF. The chain is built from TRBV20-1 and TRBJ2-2; 8 nucleotides line up with TRBD1. CDR1 DFQATT and CDR2 SNEGSKA come from the germline V gene (reference sequence). This CDR3 comprises 18 residues. Germline trimming cut 0 bases from V and 4 bases from J; bases unmatched to any gene: 13.

The chain employs TRBV24-1 and TRBJ2-3; the D call may be TRBD1 or TRBD2 (5 bases each). The germline gives CDR1 KGHDR, CDR2 SFDVKD. The CDR3 has 14 amino acids. Trimming took 3 bases from V and 2 from J, leaving 8 bases between them. CDR3 sequence: CATSDGGVTDTQYF. CDR3 nucleotide sequence: TGTGCCACCAGTGATGGGGGAGTCACAGATACGCAGTATTTT.

DNA for the CDR3: TGTGCCAGCATAGGGGGCAATCAGCCCCAGCATTTT. Encoded protein: CASIGGNQPQHF. V is TRBV28 and J is TRBJ1-5; tentatively, D is TRBD1 (5 bases). This CDR3 comprises 12 residues. The germline V gene has CDR1 MDHEN and CDR2 SYDVKM. Trimming removed 7 bases from V and 2 bases from J, with 6 bases in between.

This rearrangement joins TRBV7-3 to TRBJ2-1, with D possibly being TRBD1 or TRBD2 (5 bases each). Trimming removed 2 bases from V and 2 bases from J, with 10 bases in between. The CDR3 is 15 amino acids. Germline V lookup: CDR1 SGHTA, CDR2 FQGTGA. The CDR3 here is CASSLFQGPYNEQFF. In DNA form, the CDR3 reads TGTGCCAGCAGCTTATTCCAGGGACCCTACAATGAGCAGTTCTTC.

This chain links TRBV24-1 with TRBJ2-7; 7 nucleotides align to TRBD1. Germline values: CDR1 KGHDR, CDR2 SFDVKD. The CDR3 has 14 amino acids. Trimming cost V 4 bases and J 3 bases; bases outside gene matches: 5. The CDR3: CATSDSSGGYEQYF. CDR3 DNA: TGTGCCACCAGTGACTCCTCAGGGGGCTACGAGCAGTACTTC.

The chain carries TRBV11-3 and TRBJ2-1, with TRBD2 identical over 15 bases. Germline CDR1 and CDR2: SGHNT and YENEEA. J was trimmed by 9 bases and V by 4 bases; bases with no gene match: 4. The length of the CDR3 is 15 residues. The CDR3 DNA is TGTGCCAGCAGCTCCGGACTAGCGGGAGGGTCTGAGCAGTTCTTC. Amino acid sequence: CASSSGLAGGSEQFF.

V is TRBV12-3 or TRBV12-4 and J is TRBJ1-1, with D hard to call. The CDR3 is 15 residues long. V was pared by 5 bases and J by 1 base, with 14 bases between. The CDR3 bases are TGTGCCAGCAGTCTCACTTTCGGCGGGAACACTGAAGCTTTCTTT. This sequence encodes CASSLTFGGNTEAFF.

CDR3 coding DNA: TGTGCCAGTGGCTTCACAGGGGGCCCTCAGCCCCAGCATTTT. It yields the protein CASGFTGGPQPQHF. This chain uses TRBV19 with TRBJ1-5; 9 bases agree with TRBD1. Germline loops: CDR1 LNHDA, CDR2 SQIVND (reference sequence). CDR3 length: 14 residues. The ends lost 8 bases at V and 6 bases at J; junction bases unmatched: 8.